A selection of T cell receptor beta chains follows, all from one sample in a study of cytomegalovirus exposure and HLA in healthy donors. Here immunoSEQ multiplex PCR was the method, and the copy in TCRdb shows in-frame clones only, minus some. In the table there are around 150,000 clones, 60% to 80% of which are singletons. Sequencing was carried out using PBMCs. The receptors were sampled from a woman in her forties or fifties in good health and CMV-seropositive. The CDR3 runs from the conserved cysteine through the conserved F or W. D genes are given only for firm matches. Some rows have no size entry. The others give once, few or many, or a class for an expanded clone.

j_call: TRBJ1-5
clone_size: NA
d_call: NA
v_call: TRBV28
cdr3_aa: CASSLPPSAGALNQPQHF
cdr3_nt: TGTGCCAGCAGTTTACCACCCTCGGCAGGGGCTTTAAATCAGCCCCAGCATTTT

j_call: TRBJ2-5
clone_size: NA
d_call: NA
v_call: TRBV28
cdr3_aa: CASGLLRGLLWETQYF
cdr3_nt: TGTGCCAGCGGGTTGCTTAGGGGATTACTATGGGAGACCCAGTACTTC

j_call: TRBJ2-7
clone_size: once
d_call: NA
v_call: TRBV9
cdr3_aa: CASSVGVGLAYEQYF
cdr3_nt: TGTGCCAGCAGCGTAGGGGTGGGACTGGCCTACGAGCAGTACTTC

j_call: TRBJ2-7
clone_size: NA
d_call: NA
v_call: TRBV5-6
cdr3_aa: CASSLGVRGTYEQYF
cdr3_nt: TGTGCCAGCAGCTTAGGAGTCCGGGGAACCTACGAGCAGTACTTC

j_call: TRBJ2-3
clone_size: NA
d_call: NA
v_call: TRBV29-1
cdr3_aa: CSVGFNPRGVQYF
cdr3_nt: TGCAGCGTTGGTTTTAACCCCAGGGGTGTGCAGTATTTT

j_call: TRBJ2-5
clone_size: NA
d_call: NA
v_call: TRBV7-3
cdr3_aa: CASSLWGRKGETQYF
cdr3_nt: TGTGCCAGCAGCTTATGGGGGAGGAAAGGAGAGACCCAGTACTTC

j_call: TRBJ1-4
clone_size: once
d_call: NA
v_call: TRBV19
cdr3_aa: CASSTGGSTNEKLFF
cdr3_nt: TGTGCCAGTAGTACGGGGGGATCTACTAATGAAAAACTGTTTTTT

j_call: TRBJ2-7
clone_size: few
d_call: NA
v_call: TRBV6-5
cdr3_aa: CASRTDLQSYEQYF
cdr3_nt: TGTGCCAGCAGGACGGACTTACAATCCTACGAGCAGTACTTC

j_call: TRBJ1-1
clone_size: NA
d_call: TRBD1
v_call: TRBV7-9
cdr3_aa: CASSSGQGREAFF
cdr3_nt: TGTGCCAGCAGCTCGGGACAGGGGAGGGAAGCTTTCTTT

j_call: TRBJ2-7
clone_size: NA
d_call: NA
v_call: TRBV5-8
cdr3_aa: CASSPHYEQYF
cdr3_nt: TGTGCCAGCAGCCCACACTACGAGCAGTACTTC

j_call: TRBJ1-2
clone_size: NA
d_call: NA
v_call: TRBV28
cdr3_aa: CASSSPEGYTF
cdr3_nt: TGTGCCAGCAGTAGTCCCGAGGGCTACACCTTC

j_call: TRBJ2-7
clone_size: NA
d_call: TRBD2
v_call: TRBV27
cdr3_aa: CASSLTSGGSYEQYF
cdr3_nt: TGTGCCAGCAGTTTGACTAGCGGGGGATCCTACGAGCAGTACTTC

j_call: TRBJ2-7
clone_size: once
d_call: NA
v_call: TRBV10-1
cdr3_aa: CASSLPGAHEQYF
cdr3_nt: TGCGCCAGCAGTTTACCGGGAGCCCACGAGCAGTACTTC

j_call: TRBJ1-2
clone_size: NA
d_call: NA
v_call: TRBV14
cdr3_aa: CASSLGPGGYGYTF
cdr3_nt: TGTGCCAGCAGCCTGGGACCGGGGGGATATGGCTACACCTTC

j_call: TRBJ2-7
clone_size: NA
d_call: NA
v_call: TRBV1
cdr3_aa: CTSSPRQESSYEQYF
cdr3_nt: TGCACCAGCAGCCCAAGACAGGAGAGCTCCTACGAGCAGTACTTC

j_call: TRBJ2-7
clone_size: NA
d_call: TRBD1
v_call: TRBV5-6
cdr3_aa: CASSPPSGTGARYEQYF
cdr3_nt: TGTGCCAGCAGCCCACCATCCGGGACAGGGGCACGGTACGAGCAGTACTTC

j_call: TRBJ2-3
clone_size: few
d_call: TRBD1
v_call: TRBV18
cdr3_aa: CASSQNRGHTDTQYF
cdr3_nt: TGTGCCAGCTCACAAAACAGGGGACACACAGATACGCAGTATTTT

j_call: TRBJ2-1
clone_size: NA
d_call: TRBD2
v_call: TRBV5-1
cdr3_aa: CASSIGTSGINEQFF
cdr3_nt: TGCGCCAGCAGCATCGGGACTAGCGGGATCAATGAGCAGTTCTTC

j_call: TRBJ1-5
clone_size: few
d_call: TRBD1
v_call: TRBV4-1
cdr3_aa: CASSRTGGQPQHF
cdr3_nt: TGCGCCAGCAGCCGGACAGGGGGCCAGCCCCAGCATTTT

j_call: TRBJ2-1
clone_size: NA
d_call: TRBD1
v_call: TRBV5-4
cdr3_aa: CASSPGQGSSYSYNEQFF
cdr3_nt: TGTGCCAGCAGCCCGGGACAGGGGTCTTCCTACTCCTACAATGAGCAGTTCTTC

j_call: TRBJ2-7
clone_size: NA
d_call: NA
v_call: TRBV7-8
cdr3_aa: CASSLYPQDSQYEQYF
cdr3_nt: TGTGCCAGCAGCCTTTATCCCCAGGACAGCCAATACGAGCAGTACTTC

j_call: TRBJ1-3
clone_size: NA
d_call: NA
v_call: TRBV21-1
cdr3_aa: CASTDRGPGNTIYF
cdr3_nt: TGTGCCAGCACAGACAGGGGGCCTGGAAACACCATATATTTT

j_call: TRBJ1-1
clone_size: NA
d_call: TRBD1
v_call: TRBV10-1
cdr3_aa: CASSSGTGMNTEAFF
cdr3_nt: TGCGCCAGCAGCTCCGGGACAGGCATGAACACTGAAGCTTTCTTT

j_call: TRBJ2-2
clone_size: NA
d_call: NA
v_call: TRBV19
cdr3_aa: CASSIGGVGTGELFF
cdr3_nt: TGTGCCAGTAGTATAGGGGGCGTGGGGACCGGGGAGCTGTTTTTT

j_call: TRBJ1-1
clone_size: NA
d_call: TRBD1
v_call: TRBV2
cdr3_aa: CASKGQMNTEAFF
cdr3_nt: TGTGCCAGCAAGGGACAGATGAACACTGAAGCTTTCTTT

j_call: TRBJ1-1
clone_size: few
d_call: NA
v_call: TRBV6-5
cdr3_aa: CASNKGTLMNTEAFF
cdr3_nt: TGTGCCAGCAATAAGGGGACTCTAATGAACACTGAAGCTTTCTTT

j_call: TRBJ1-2
clone_size: once
d_call: TRBD1
v_call: TRBV6-1
cdr3_aa: CASSEYRGALSYGYTF
cdr3_nt: TGTGCCAGCAGTGAATACAGGGGGGCTTTATCCTATGGCTACACCTTC

j_call: TRBJ1-2
clone_size: NA
d_call: TRBD1
v_call: TRBV5-1
cdr3_aa: CASSQIQGAGQSYTF
cdr3_nt: TGCGCCAGCAGCCAGATACAGGGGGCAGGTCAAAGCTACACCTTC

j_call: TRBJ1-4
clone_size: NA
d_call: TRBD1
v_call: TRBV18
cdr3_aa: CASSRASGGDEKLFF
cdr3_nt: TGTGCCAGCTCCCGTGCCTCAGGGGGCGATGAAAAACTGTTTTTT

j_call: TRBJ1-1
clone_size: NA
d_call: NA
v_call: TRBV6-1
cdr3_aa: CASKRGGWGTEAFF
cdr3_nt: TGTGCCAGCAAGCGGGGGGGGTGGGGCACTGAAGCTTTCTTT

j_call: TRBJ2-7
clone_size: NA
d_call: TRBD1
v_call: TRBV18
cdr3_aa: CASSPLTLGQGGSYEQYF
cdr3_nt: TGTGCCAGCTCACCACTTACCTTGGGACAGGGAGGTTCCTACGAGCAGTACTTC

j_call: TRBJ1-2
clone_size: few
d_call: NA
v_call: TRBV7-2
cdr3_aa: CASSLYAGLLYGYTF
cdr3_nt: TGTGCCAGCAGCCTCTACGCAGGGCTCCTCTATGGCTACACCTTC

j_call: TRBJ2-1
clone_size: NA
d_call: TRBD1
v_call: TRBV18
cdr3_aa: CASSPGTGAYNEQFF
cdr3_nt: TGTGCCAGCTCACCAGGGACAGGGGCCTACAATGAGCAGTTCTTC

j_call: TRBJ2-7
clone_size: NA
d_call: NA
v_call: TRBV6-1
cdr3_aa: CASSEAGPYEQYF
cdr3_nt: TGTGCCAGCAGTGAAGCGGGGCCCTACGAGCAGTACTTC

j_call: TRBJ2-2
clone_size: NA
d_call: TRBD1
v_call: TRBV10-3
cdr3_aa: CAISERGQGSGELFF
cdr3_nt: TGTGCCATCAGTGAGAGGGGACAGGGGTCAGGGGAGCTGTTTTTT

j_call: TRBJ2-3
clone_size: NA
d_call: NA
v_call: TRBV6-4
cdr3_aa: CASSPTGLGTDTQYF
cdr3_nt: TGTGCCAGCAGTCCCACAGGGCTAGGCACAGATACGCAGTATTTT

j_call: TRBJ1-1
clone_size: NA
d_call: NA
v_call: TRBV7-2
cdr3_aa: CASSLGGPVNTEAFF
cdr3_nt: TGTGCCAGCAGCTTAGGTGGGCCGGTGAACACTGAAGCTTTCTTT

j_call: TRBJ2-1
clone_size: NA
d_call: TRBD2
v_call: TRBV5-1
cdr3_aa: CASSLSGGAGNEQFF
cdr3_nt: TGCGCCAGCAGCTTAAGCGGGGGGGCAGGCAATGAGCAGTTCTTC

j_call: TRBJ2-7
clone_size: NA
d_call: TRBD2
v_call: TRBV7-2
cdr3_aa: CASSLSREVNEQYF
cdr3_nt: TGTGCCAGCAGCTTATCACGGGAGGTCAACGAGCAGTACTTC

j_call: TRBJ1-5
clone_size: few
d_call: NA
v_call: TRBV7-8
cdr3_aa: CASSRLREQPQHF
cdr3_nt: TGTGCCAGCAGCCGCCTTCGGGAACAGCCCCAGCATTTT

j_call: TRBJ1-1
clone_size: NA
d_call: NA
v_call: TRBV4-1
cdr3_aa: CASSQAVNTEAFF
cdr3_nt: TGCGCCAGCAGCCAAGCAGTGAACACTGAAGCTTTCTTT

j_call: TRBJ2-2
clone_size: once
d_call: TRBD1
v_call: TRBV7-2
cdr3_aa: CASSSRALGTGYTGELFF
cdr3_nt: TGTGCCAGCAGCTCGCGGGCTTTGGGGACAGGGTACACCGGGGAGCTGTTTTTT

j_call: TRBJ2-1
clone_size: NA
d_call: TRBD2
v_call: TRBV5-6
cdr3_aa: CASSLRLAAYNEQFF
cdr3_nt: TGTGCCAGCAGCTTACGGCTAGCGGCTTACAATGAGCAGTTCTTC

j_call: TRBJ2-7
clone_size: NA
d_call: NA
v_call: TRBV25-1
cdr3_aa: CASSESLEQYF
cdr3_nt: TGTGCCAGCAGTGAGTCGCTCGAGCAGTACTTC

j_call: TRBJ1-2
clone_size: few
d_call: TRBD1
v_call: TRBV5-1
cdr3_aa: CASSNPGQAYGYTF
cdr3_nt: TGCGCCAGCAGCAACCCCGGACAGGCCTATGGCTACACCTTC

j_call: TRBJ1-3
clone_size: NA
d_call: NA
v_call: TRBV5-4
cdr3_aa: CASSLSGFGTIYF
cdr3_nt: TGTGCCAGCAGCTTGTCGGGGTTCGGCACCATATATTTT

j_call: TRBJ2-7
clone_size: NA
d_call: TRBD1
v_call: TRBV2
cdr3_aa: CASSEPGQGVSNVKYEQYF
cdr3_nt: TGTGCCAGCAGTGAGCCGGGACAGGGAGTCTCGAACGTGAAGTACGAGCAGTACTTC

j_call: TRBJ2-2
clone_size: NA
d_call: TRBD1
v_call: TRBV6-6
cdr3_aa: CASSATLQGSGELFF
cdr3_nt: TGTGCCAGCAGCGCGACACTACAGGGGTCCGGGGAGCTGTTTTTT

j_call: TRBJ1-1
clone_size: few
d_call: NA
v_call: TRBV7-9
cdr3_aa: CASSLQASTEAFF
cdr3_nt: TGTGCCAGCAGCTTACAGGCCTCCACTGAAGCTTTCTTT

j_call: TRBJ2-1
clone_size: NA
d_call: TRBD2
v_call: TRBV7-6
cdr3_aa: CASSLSGKSYNEQFF
cdr3_nt: TGTGCCAGCAGCTTAAGCGGGAAATCCTACAATGAGCAGTTCTTC

j_call: TRBJ1-2
clone_size: NA
d_call: TRBD1
v_call: TRBV28
cdr3_aa: CACSTGGGGYTF
cdr3_nt: TGTGCCTGTTCGACAGGGGGAGGGGGCTACACCTTC

j_call: TRBJ2-7
clone_size: NA
d_call: TRBD2
v_call: TRBV11-1
cdr3_aa: CASSLGGTSSYEQYF
cdr3_nt: TGTGCCAGCAGCTTGGGGGGGACTAGCTCCTACGAGCAGTACTTC